Detailed here is one TCR beta chain. The method was immunoSEQ multiplex PCR; TCRdb's version includes in-frame clones alone and lacks a portion of them. The sample lists 180,000 or so clones, 65% to 90% occurring once. This specimen belongs to a study of blood T cell repertoires in COVID-19. Losses at the gene ends were 3 bases for V and 3 bases for J; bases not matched to a gene: 7. The CDR3 runs to 16 residues. Germline assignment: CDR1 SGHAT and CDR2 FQDESV (reference sequence). The V call is TRBV11-1, the J call TRBJ2-2, with 7 bases that match TRBD2. The sample was peripheral blood. This sequence originates from a man aged 55 to 70 with acute or convalescent COVID-19. In DNA form, the CDR3 reads TGTGCCAGCAGCTTGGCCACAGCGGGGTACACCGGGGAGCTGTTTTTT. Encoded protein: CASSLATAGYTGELFF.